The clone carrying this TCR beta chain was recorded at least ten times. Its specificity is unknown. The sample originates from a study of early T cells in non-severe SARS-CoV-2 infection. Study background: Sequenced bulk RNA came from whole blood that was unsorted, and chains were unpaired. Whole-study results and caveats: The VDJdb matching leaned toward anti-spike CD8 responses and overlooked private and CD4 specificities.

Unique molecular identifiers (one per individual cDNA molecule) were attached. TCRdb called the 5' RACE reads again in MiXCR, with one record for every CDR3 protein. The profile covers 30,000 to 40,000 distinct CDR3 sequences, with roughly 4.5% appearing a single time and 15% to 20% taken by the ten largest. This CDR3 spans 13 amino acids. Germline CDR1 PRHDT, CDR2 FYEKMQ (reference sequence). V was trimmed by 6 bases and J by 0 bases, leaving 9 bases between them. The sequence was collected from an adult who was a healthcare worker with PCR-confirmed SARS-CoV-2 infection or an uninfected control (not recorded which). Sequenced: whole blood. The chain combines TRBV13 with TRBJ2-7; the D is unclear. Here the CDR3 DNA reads TGTGCCAGCAGTGCCGGCCGCTCCTACGAGCAGTACTTC. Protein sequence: CASSAGRSYEQYF.